This paragraph reports one T cell receptor (beta chain). Only in-frame clones appear in the TCRdb table, and some are missing; sequencing was by immunoSEQ multiplex PCR. The data hold just over 2,000,000 clones, with 85% to 95% observed a single time. Donors had no recently reported acute infections or vaccinations and were HIV-negative. Among the donors, all were Caucasian adults who lived in Nashville, Tennessee. This record comes from a study of shared clonotypes between healthy human individuals. Sample: naive CD4+ T cells sorted from blood. Subset: CD45RA+ positively selected. The receptor was isolated from a man younger than 35 in good health.

As DNA, the CDR3 is TGCGCCAGCAGCCCCGCCCTGATAACCTCTAGCACAGATACGCAGTATTTT. Translation: CASSPALITSSTDTQYF. The chain joins TRBV5-1 to TRBJ2-3; D is undetermined. The CDR3 runs 17 residues. V lost 4 bases and J lost 0, with 18 bases in between. Germline loops: CDR1 SGHRS, CDR2 YFSETQ.